Each of the 27 T cell receptor beta chains below was sequenced from the same sample in a study of cytomegalovirus exposure and HLA in healthy donors. Primers included in the PCR were 60 Vbeta and 13 Jbeta primers. The data were produced by immunoSEQ multiplex PCR, yet TCRdb's version contains in-frame clones alone and is incomplete. The data contain fewer than 200,000 clones, more than 65% of them singletons. Sequenced input: PBMCs. These receptors were taken from a woman aged 25 to 39 in good health and CMV-seronegative.

This sequence joins TRBV13 and TRBJ2-1; 8 bases map to TRBD1. V lost 4 bases, J lost 3 bases, and 2 bases stayed unmatched. Per the germline V gene, CDR1 is PRHDT and CDR2 is FYEKMQ (reference sequence). The CDR3 extends over 14 amino acids. CDR3 protein: CASSSTGDYNEQFF. The CDR3 DNA reads TGTGCCAGCAGCTCGACAGGGGACTACAATGAGCAGTTCTTC. Complete variable domain (other parts from reference TRBV13 and TRBJ2-1): AAGVIQSPRHLIKEKRETATLKCYPIPRHDTVYWYQQGPGQDPQFLISFYEKMQSDKGSIPDRFSAQQFSDYHSELNMSSLELGDSALYFCASSSTGDYNEQFFGPGTRLTVL.

The chain combines TRBV5-1 with TRBJ1-2, with 9 bases identical to TRBD1. The CDR3 sequence is 15 residues long. V lost 6 bases and J lost 8; bases outside the gene matches: 14. CDR1 and CDR2 from the germline V gene are SGHRS and YFSETQ. The CDR3, as DNA: TGCGCCAGCAATGCCGGGACAGGGAATAGTGGGGGCTACACCTTC. Protein product: CASNAGTGNSGGYTF.

The DNA of the CDR3 is TGCAGTGCTTTAGTTTCGAATGAGCAGTTCTTC. This gives the protein CSALVSNEQFF. The chain employs TRBV20-1 and TRBJ2-1, with D unresolved. Per the germline V gene, CDR1 is DFQATT and CDR2 is SNEGSKA (reference sequence). The V and J ends lost 5 bases and 7 bases respectively, with 9 bases between them. This CDR3 has 11 amino acids.

The rearrangement links TRBV7-3 to TRBJ2-1, with 9 bases lining up with TRBD2. Losses at the gene ends were 5 bases for V and 3 bases for J; bases not matched to a gene: 2. The CDR3 has 14 amino acids. Per germline, CDR1 SGHTA and CDR2 FQGTGA. The CDR3 reads CASSPSGDYNEQFF. The DNA of the CDR3 is TGTGCCAGCAGCCCTAGCGGGGACTACAATGAGCAGTTCTTC.

Note on this clone: The same CDR3 can be traced to other DNA sequences in this sample. The chain has TRBV19 and TRBJ2-1; 10 bases fit TRBD2. There are 16 residues in the CDR3. V shed 3 bases, J shed 1 base, and the junction held 3 bases outside the gene matches. Germline values: CDR1 LNHDA, CDR2 SQIVND (reference sequence). CDR3 amino acids: CASSMGAGGSYNEQFF. As DNA, the CDR3 is TGTGCCAGTAGTATGGGAGCGGGAGGGTCCTACAATGAGCAGTTCTTC.

Concerning this clone: This same CDR3 is encoded by further DNA sequences in the sample. This chain joins TRBV7-2 and TRBJ1-5; the D gene is possibly TRBD1 (6 bases). V shed 5 bases and J shed 4 bases, with 9 bases lying between them. Looked up from germline, CDR1 is SGHTA and CDR2 is FQGNSA. CDR3 size: 13 residues. CDR3 residues: CASSPQGNQPQHF. CDR3 DNA sequence: TGTGCCAGCAGCCCTCAGGGGAATCAGCCCCAGCATTTT.

The J gene is TRBJ2-7, the V gene TRBV30; 9 nucleotides line up with TRBD1. V gave up 1 base and J gave up 3 bases; unmatched junction bases: 7. CDR1 is GTSNPN, CDR2 SVGIG, per germline (reference sequence). The CDR3 has 15 residues. The DNA for the CDR3 is TGTGCCTGGAGTGACAGGGGGCGCGTTTACTACGAGCAGTACTTC. This sequence encodes CAWSDRGRVYYEQYF.

This clone turned up a few times. DNA for the CDR3: TGTGCCAGCAGTGCGGGACAGGGGTTAACCCGTGAGCAGTTCTTC. This translates into CASSAGQGLTREQFF. The chain combines TRBV2 with TRBJ2-1; TRBD1 aligns across 10 bases. Germline V CDR1 and CDR2: SNHLY, FYNNEI. There are 15 residues in the CDR3. The V gene end was trimmed by 4 bases and the J gene end by 9 bases; junction bases not matched to a gene: 9.

The rearrangement joins TRBV5-1 to TRBJ2-5, with 7 bases fitting TRBD2. The J segment lost 2 bases and the V segment lost 5 bases, leaving 6 bases of the junction unmatched. CDR3 length equals 14 residues. The germline V gene encodes CDR1 SGHRS and CDR2 YFSETQ. CDR3 DNA sequence: TGCGCCAGCAGGGGACTAAACCAGCAAGAGACCCAGTACTTC. This sequence encodes CASRGLNQQETQYF.

The chain has TRBV5-4 and TRBJ1-1; 8 bases agree with TRBD1. The germline V gene encodes CDR1 SGHNT and CDR2 YYREEE (reference sequence). The CDR3 is 15 residues long. The junction had 4 bases not matched to a gene; V was cut back by 2 bases and J by 1 base. CDR3 DNA sequence: TGTGCCAGCAGCTTACCGGGACAGGAGAACACTGAAGCTTTCTTT. Translating it yields CASSLPGQENTEAFF.

The V gene is TRBV6-1, the J gene TRBJ1-1; 9 bases fit TRBD1. Trimming at V came to 4 bases and at J to 11 bases, leaving 8 bases not matched to a gene. The germline V gene has CDR1 MNHNS and CDR2 SASEGT. The CDR3 is 13 amino acids. The CDR3 DNA follows: TGTGCCAGCAGTGTAGGAGACAGGGGGTTGGCTTTCTTT. It specifies CASSVGDRGLAFF.

The chain is built from TRBV7-2 and TRBJ2-1, with TRBD2 identical over 9 bases. The germline V gene has CDR1 SGHTA and CDR2 FQGNSA. The CDR3 runs to 15 residues. Losses at the gene ends were 5 bases for V and 4 bases for J; bases not matched to a gene: 6. CDR3 nucleotides: TGTGCCAGCAGCCTAGGACTAGCGAGATACAATGAGCAGTTCTTC. This translates into CASSLGLARYNEQFF.

The chain carries TRBV5-5 and TRBJ1-3, with D maybe TRBD1 (5 bases). V lost 1 base and J 3 bases, leaving 11 bases between the germline ends. CDR1 and CDR2 (germline): SGHKS, YYEKEE (reference sequence). There are 15 residues in the CDR3. The CDR3 loop is CASSLRAGYGNTIYF. In DNA form, the CDR3 reads TGTGCCAGCAGCTTGAGGGCAGGGTATGGAAACACCATATATTTT.

The chain combines TRBV7-8 with TRBJ2-7; possibly TRBD1 for D (5 bases). The V end was cut by 3 bases, the J end by 3 bases, with 6 bases between. CDR3 length: 12 residues. From germline, CDR1 is SGHVS and CDR2 FQNEAQ. This chain's CDR3 is CASSLQGYEQYF. The CDR3 region has the DNA TGTGCCAGCAGCTTGCAGGGCTACGAGCAGTACTTC.

This clone appeared a few times. The rearrangement joins TRBV7-2 to TRBJ2-1; 7 positions agree with TRBD2. In germline, CDR1 is SGHTA, CDR2 FQGNSA. This CDR3 region has 17 residues. Trimming took 4 bases from V and 3 from J; bases not matched to a gene: 12. The CDR3 coding sequence is TGTGCCAGCAGCTCAGCGGGCGGGAGCTGGGACTACAATGAGCAGTTCTTC. Amino acid sequence: CASSSAGGSWDYNEQFF.

The V call is TRBV5-1, the J call TRBJ1-1, with 7 nucleotides matching TRBD1. Unmatched junction bases numbered 8, after V lost 4 bases and J lost 5 bases. The germline gives CDR1 SGHRS, CDR2 YFSETQ. The CDR3 runs to 14 residues. The CDR3 bases are TGCGCCAGCAGCGCCGGACAGGCGAGGACTGAAGCTTTCTTT. It specifies CASSAGQARTEAFF.

This clone was recorded once. The V and J genes are TRBV5-1 and TRBJ2-7; D remains unclear. V was trimmed by 4 bases and J by 2 bases, leaving 10 bases between them. Per germline, CDR1 SGHRS and CDR2 YFSETQ. The CDR3 loop spans 13 amino acids. Here the CDR3 reads CASSPTPTYEQYF. In DNA, the CDR3 is TGCGCCAGCAGCCCGACACCGACCTACGAGCAGTACTTC.

CDR3 loop: CASSLDSASSYEQYF. The CDR3 bases are TGTGCCAGCAGTTTGGACAGCGCTTCGTCCTACGAGCAGTACTTC. The V and J genes are TRBV7-2 and TRBJ2-7; D is possibly TRBD1 (6 bases). The germline CDR1 and CDR2 sequences are SGHTA and FQGNSA. The CDR3 contains 15 residues. Trimming took 6 bases from V and 1 from J, leaving 16 bases between them.

V and J are TRBV7-7 and TRBJ2-1; 10 positions agree with TRBD2. Germline V gene lookup returns CDR1 SSHAT and CDR2 FNYEAQ (reference sequence). The CDR3 spans 16 residues. In nucleotides, the CDR3 is TGTGCTAGCTCCCCGGGACTAGCGATTCCTGTTGATGAGCAGTTCTTC. Its protein product is CASSPGLAIPVDEQFF.

This sequence joins TRBV29-1 and TRBJ1-6, with 8 bases matching TRBD1. The CDR3 spans 17 residues. Germline values: CDR1 SQVTM, CDR2 ANQGSEA. Trimming removed 4 bases from V and 3 bases from J; junction bases left unmatched: 11. The CDR3 loop reads CSVGTLRGLRYNSPLHF. The CDR3 region has the DNA TGCAGCGTTGGGACCCTCAGGGGGCTCCGCTATAATTCACCCCTCCACTTT.

A few counts support this clone. The rearrangement uses TRBV7-9 and TRBJ2-2; weak D call: TRBD2 (5 bases). The ends were cut back, 3 bases at V and 6 bases at J, with 5 bases in the middle. This CDR3 region has 12 residues. The V gene's germline CDR1 is SEHNR and CDR2 FQNEAQ (reference sequence). The chain's CDR3 is CASSFSAGELFF. The CDR3 region has the DNA TGTGCCAGCAGCTTTAGCGCCGGGGAGCTGTTTTTT. Using reference TRBV7-9 and TRBJ2-2 for the parts outside the CDR3, the full variable domain is DTGVSQNPRHKITKRGQNVTFRCDPISEHNRLYWYRQTLGQGPEFLTYFQNEAQLEKSRLLSDRFSAERPKGSFSTLEIQRTEQGDSAMYLCASSFSAGELFFGEGSRLTVL.

The chain uses TRBV5-1 and TRBJ2-2, with D maybe TRBD1 (6 bases). V was trimmed by 0 bases and J by 6 bases, leaving 12 bases between them. The CDR3 has 15 amino acids. Germline V gene sequence: CDR1 SGHRS, CDR2 YFSETQ. CDR3 DNA: TGCGCCAGCAGCTTGGAGGGGGTTTGGGCCGGGGAGCTGTTTTTT. Its translation is CASSLEGVWAGELFF.

Only a few counts were recorded for this clone. This chain uses TRBV7-2 with TRBJ2-3; the D gene is possibly TRBD2 (5 bases). Germline assignment: CDR1 SGHTA and CDR2 FQGNSA. Trimming shortened V by 2 bases and J by 9 bases, and 9 bases separated the two germline ends. CDR3 length equals 12 residues. Here the CDR3 reads CASSLLSSTQYF. CDR3 DNA sequence: TGTGCCAGCAGCTTATTGTCTAGCACGCAGTATTTT.

This clone was counted a few times. The sample contains more than one DNA sequence encoding this CDR3. This chain connects TRBV4-2 to TRBJ2-2; 10 nucleotides align to TRBD2. Germline V gene data show CDR1 as LGHNA and CDR2 as YNFKEQ. V gave up 5 bases and J gave up 3 bases; unmatched junction bases: 6. The CDR3 is made up of 16 amino acids. The CDR3 region is CASSSLAGEDTGELFF. For the CDR3, the DNA is TGTGCCAGCAGCTCCCTAGCGGGAGAGGACACCGGGGAGCTGTTTTTT.

This chain uses TRBV5-4 with TRBJ1-2; D perhaps matches TRBD1 (6 bases). Deletions cut 2 bases from V and 4 bases from J, with 15 bases between. The CDR3 is 15 residues long. The germline V gene has CDR1 SGHNT and CDR2 YYREEE (reference sequence). The CDR3 sequence is CASSLNRVLGYGYTF. CDR3 DNA: TGTGCCAGCAGCTTAAACAGGGTGCTGGGCTATGGCTACACCTTC.

The chain couples TRBV19 to TRBJ1-1; D remains ambiguous. Germline V gene data show CDR1 as LNHDA and CDR2 as SQIVND (reference sequence). CDR3 size: 14 residues. Trimming took off 5 bases at V and 5 bases at J, with 15 bases between the two ends. CDR3 in DNA: TGTGCCAGTAGTCCCGAGGGAGGGAGTACTGAAGCTTTCTTT. It yields the protein CASSPEGGSTEAFF.

This chain uses TRBV5-4 with TRBJ2-7; 9 nucleotides agree with TRBD2. The V and J ends lost 4 bases and 2 bases, in that order; junction bases with no gene match: 10. CDR3 length: 16 amino acids. Germline lookup yields CDR1 SGHNT and CDR2 YYREEE (reference sequence). The CDR3 loop reads CASSVGLADRPYEQYF. The CDR3 DNA reads TGTGCCAGCAGCGTGGGACTAGCAGACAGACCCTACGAGCAGTACTTC.